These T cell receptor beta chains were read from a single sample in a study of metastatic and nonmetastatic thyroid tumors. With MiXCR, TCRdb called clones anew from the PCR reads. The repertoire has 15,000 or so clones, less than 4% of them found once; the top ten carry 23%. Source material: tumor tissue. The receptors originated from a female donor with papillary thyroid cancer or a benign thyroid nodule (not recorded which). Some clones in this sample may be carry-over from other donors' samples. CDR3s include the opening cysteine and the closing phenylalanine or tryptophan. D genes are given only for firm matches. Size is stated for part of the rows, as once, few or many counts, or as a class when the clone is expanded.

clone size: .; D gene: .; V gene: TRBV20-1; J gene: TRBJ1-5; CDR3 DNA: TGCAGTGCTAGGGCAGTCGGATCGACCCAACATTTT; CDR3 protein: CSARAVGSTQHF
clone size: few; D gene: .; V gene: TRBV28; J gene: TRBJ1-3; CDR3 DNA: TGTGCCAGTTGCAGGGCTCGAATCGGAAACACCATATATTTT; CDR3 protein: CASCRARIGNTIYF
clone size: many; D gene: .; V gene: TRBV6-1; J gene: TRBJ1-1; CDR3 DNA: TGTGCCAGCAGTACACTCCAGGGGACGGGGAACACTGAAGCTTTCTTT; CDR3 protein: CASSTLQGTGNTEAFF
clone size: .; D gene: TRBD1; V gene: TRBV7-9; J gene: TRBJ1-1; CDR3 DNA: TGTGCCAGCAGCTTAGGTCGGACAGGGAACACTGAAGCTTTCTTT; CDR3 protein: CASSLGRTGNTEAFF
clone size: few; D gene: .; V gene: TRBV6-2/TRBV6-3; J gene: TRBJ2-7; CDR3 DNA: TGTGCCAGCAGTCAGACAGAGTCCGGCTCCTACGAGCAGTACTTC; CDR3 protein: CASSQTESGSYEQYF
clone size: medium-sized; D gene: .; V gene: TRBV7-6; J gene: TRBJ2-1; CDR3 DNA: TGTGCCAGCAGCTTATTTGATAGCGACCACAATGAGCAGTTCTTC; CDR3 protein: CASSLFDSDHNEQFF
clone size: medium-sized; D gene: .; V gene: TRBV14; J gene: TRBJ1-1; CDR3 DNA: TGTGCCAGCAGCCAAGTTAGGGGCACTGAAGCTTTCTTT; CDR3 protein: CASSQVRGTEAFF
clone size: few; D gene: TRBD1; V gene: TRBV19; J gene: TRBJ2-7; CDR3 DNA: TGTGCCAGTAGTGCCGACAGGGGCCTGGAGCAGTACTTC; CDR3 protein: CASSADRGLEQYF
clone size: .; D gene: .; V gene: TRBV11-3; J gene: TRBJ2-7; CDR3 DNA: TGTGCCAGCAGCCTCCTAAACTACGAGCAGTACTTC; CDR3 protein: CASSLLNYEQYF
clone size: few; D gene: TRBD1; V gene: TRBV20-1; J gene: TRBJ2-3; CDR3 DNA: TGCAGTGCTAGGGACAGGGTTACAGATACGCAGTATTTT; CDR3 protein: CSARDRVTDTQYF
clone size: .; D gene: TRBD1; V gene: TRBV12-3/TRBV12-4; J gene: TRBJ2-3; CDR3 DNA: TGTGCCAGCAGGCCGGGACAGGGGTCAGATACGCAGTATTTT; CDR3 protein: CASRPGQGSDTQYF
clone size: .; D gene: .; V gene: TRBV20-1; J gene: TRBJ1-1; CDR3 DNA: TGCAGTGCCTCTACCTTGTCTCTATTCACCTTT; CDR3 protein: CSASTLSLFTF
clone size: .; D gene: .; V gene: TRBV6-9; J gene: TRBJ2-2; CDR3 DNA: TGTGCCAGCAAGATTATAGCGGAGAACACTGGGGAGCTGTTTTTT; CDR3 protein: CASKIIAENTGELFF
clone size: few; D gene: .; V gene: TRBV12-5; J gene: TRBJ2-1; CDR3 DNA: TGTGCTAGTGGTTTGGCCAATGAGCAGTTCTTC; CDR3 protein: CASGLANEQFF
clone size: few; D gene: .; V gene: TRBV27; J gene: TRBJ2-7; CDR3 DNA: TGTGCCAGCAGTTTATTAGGCGAGCAGTACTTC; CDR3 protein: CASSLLGEQYF
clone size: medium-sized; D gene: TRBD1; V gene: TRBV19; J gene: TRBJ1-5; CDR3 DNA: TGTGCAGTATCCCCTGACAGGGATCAGCCCCAGCATTTT; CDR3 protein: CAVSPDRDQPQHF
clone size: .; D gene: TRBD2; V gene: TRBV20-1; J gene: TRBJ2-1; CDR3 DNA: TGCAGTGCTAGAGGGACTAGCGACAATGAGCAGTTCTTC; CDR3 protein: CSARGTSDNEQFF
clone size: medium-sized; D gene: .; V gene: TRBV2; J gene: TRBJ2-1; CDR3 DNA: TGTGCCAGCACCCCCGTCTCTAGCGATGTTATTGAGCAGTTCTTC; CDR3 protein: CASTPVSSDVIEQFF
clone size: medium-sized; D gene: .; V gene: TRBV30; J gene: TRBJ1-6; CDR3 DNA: TGTGCCTGGAGGAAACGGGGGTCACCCCTCCACTTT; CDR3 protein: CAWRKRGSPLHF
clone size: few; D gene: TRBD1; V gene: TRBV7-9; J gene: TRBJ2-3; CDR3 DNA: TGTGCCAGCAGCTGGGGACAGGGAAGCACAGATACGCAGTATTTT; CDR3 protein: CASSWGQGSTDTQYF
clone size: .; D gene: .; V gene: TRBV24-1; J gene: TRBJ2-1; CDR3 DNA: TGTGCCACCAGTGATCTCACCCGGGGGAATGAGCAGTTCTTC; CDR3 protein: CATSDLTRGNEQFF
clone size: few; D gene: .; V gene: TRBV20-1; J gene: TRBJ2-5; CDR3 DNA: TGCAGTGTACAGTACCAAGAGACCCAGTACTTC; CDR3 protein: CSVQYQETQYF
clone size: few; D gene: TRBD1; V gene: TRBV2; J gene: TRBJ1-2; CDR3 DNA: TGTGCCAGCAGTGCACAGGGGTTGTATGGCTACACCTTC; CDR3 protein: CASSAQGLYGYTF
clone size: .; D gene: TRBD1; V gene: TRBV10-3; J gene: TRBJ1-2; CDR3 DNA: TGTGCCATCAGTGAGTCGTGGACAGGGGGTTACTATGGCTACACCTTC; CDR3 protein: CAISESWTGGYYGYTF
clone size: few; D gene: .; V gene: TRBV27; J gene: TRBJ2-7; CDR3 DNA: TGTGCCAGCAGTTTCGGTAGTAGGTACGAGCAGTACTTC; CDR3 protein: CASSFGSRYEQYF
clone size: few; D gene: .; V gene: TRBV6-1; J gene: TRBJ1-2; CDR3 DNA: TGTGCCAGCAAAACTGCGATTGGCTACACCTTC; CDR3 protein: CASKTAIGYTF
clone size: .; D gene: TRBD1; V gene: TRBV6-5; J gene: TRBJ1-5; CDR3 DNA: TGTGCCAGCAGTTTCGACAGGGGTAGTCAGCCCCAGCATTTT; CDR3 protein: CASSFDRGSQPQHF
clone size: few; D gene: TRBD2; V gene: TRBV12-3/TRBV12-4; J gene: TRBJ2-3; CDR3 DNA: TGTGCCAGCAGCCAGAGGAATAGCGGGTCCACAGATACGCAGTATTTT; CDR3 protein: CASSQRNSGSTDTQYF
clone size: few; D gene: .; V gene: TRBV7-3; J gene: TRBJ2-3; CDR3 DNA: TGTGCCAGCAGCTCCAGGACTGCCTCAGATACGCAGTATTTT; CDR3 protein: CASSSRTASDTQYF
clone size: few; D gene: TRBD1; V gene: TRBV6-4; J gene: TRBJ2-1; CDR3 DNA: TGTGCCAGCAGTCCGGGACAGTACAATGAGCAGTTCTTC; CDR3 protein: CASSPGQYNEQFF
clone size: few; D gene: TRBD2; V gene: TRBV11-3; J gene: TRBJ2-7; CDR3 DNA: TGTGCCAGCAGCTCAGGGACTAGCGGGAGGGCCTGGCGCTCCTACGAGCAGTACTTC; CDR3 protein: CASSSGTSGRAWRSYEQYF
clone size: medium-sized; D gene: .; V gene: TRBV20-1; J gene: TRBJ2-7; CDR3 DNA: TGCAGTGCTAAGCAGCCAGCCTACGAGCAGTACTTC; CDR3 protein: CSAKQPAYEQYF
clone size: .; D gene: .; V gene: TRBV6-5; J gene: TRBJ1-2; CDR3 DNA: TGTGCCAGCAGTTACGACATGAACTATGGCTACACCTTC; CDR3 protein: CASSYDMNYGYTF
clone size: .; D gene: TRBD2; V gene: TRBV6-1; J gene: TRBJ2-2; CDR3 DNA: TGTGCCAGCAAACAACTAGCGGGAGAAACCGGGGAGCTGTTTTTT; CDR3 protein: CASKQLAGETGELFF
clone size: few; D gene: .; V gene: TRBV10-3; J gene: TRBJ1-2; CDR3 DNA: TGTGCCATCAGTGACGGGATCACGGACTATGGCTACACCTTC; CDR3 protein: CAISDGITDYGYTF
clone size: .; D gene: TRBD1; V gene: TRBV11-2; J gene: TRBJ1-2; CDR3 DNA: TGTGCCAGCAGCTTACAGGGGGCAGACTATGGCTACACCTTC; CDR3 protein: CASSLQGADYGYTF
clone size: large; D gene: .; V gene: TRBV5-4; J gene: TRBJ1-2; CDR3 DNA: TGTGCCAGCAGGGGTTTAGGGGAGTATGGCTACACCTTC; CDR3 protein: CASRGLGEYGYTF
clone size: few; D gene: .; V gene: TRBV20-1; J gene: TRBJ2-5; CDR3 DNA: TGCAGTGCCGGGGAGCCGAGGGAGACCCAGTACTTC; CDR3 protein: CSAGEPRETQYF
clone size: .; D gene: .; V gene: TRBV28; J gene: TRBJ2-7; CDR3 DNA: TGTGCCAGCAGTTTATCTCGAGTCAACGAGCAGTACTTC; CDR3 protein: CASSLSRVNEQYF
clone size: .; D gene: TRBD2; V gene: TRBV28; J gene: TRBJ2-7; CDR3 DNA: TGTGCCAGCAGTTTGGGACTAGCGGGTGGCGAGCAGTACTTC; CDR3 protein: CASSLGLAGGEQYF
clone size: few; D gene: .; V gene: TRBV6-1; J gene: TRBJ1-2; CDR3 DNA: TGTGCCAGCAGTGAGATTCGAGGGGTCATTATTGGCTATGGCTACACCTTC; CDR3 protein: CASSEIRGVIIGYGYTF
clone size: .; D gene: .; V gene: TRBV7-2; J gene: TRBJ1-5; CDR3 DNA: TGTGCCAGCAAACCGCTAGGGGGGAATCAGCCCCAGCATTTT; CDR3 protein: CASKPLGGNQPQHF
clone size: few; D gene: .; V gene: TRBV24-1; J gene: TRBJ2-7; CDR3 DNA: TGTTCCTGGGGGGACCGATATTCCCACGAGCAGTACTTC; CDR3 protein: CSWGDRYSHEQYF
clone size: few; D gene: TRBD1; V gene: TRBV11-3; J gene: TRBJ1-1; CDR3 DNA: TGTGCCAGCAGCGGACAGGGGAACACTGAAGCTTTCTTT; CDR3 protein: CASSGQGNTEAFF
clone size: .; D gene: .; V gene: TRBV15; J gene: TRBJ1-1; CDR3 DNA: TGTGCCACCAGCAGTGGTCTGACATGGTCGGGAGGAGCTTTCTTT; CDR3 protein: CATSSGLTWSGGAFF
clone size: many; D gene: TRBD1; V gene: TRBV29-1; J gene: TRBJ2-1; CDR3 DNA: TGCAGCGTTTCCTCAGGGGGCGCGGAGTACAATGAGCAGTTCTTC; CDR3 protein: CSVSSGGAEYNEQFF
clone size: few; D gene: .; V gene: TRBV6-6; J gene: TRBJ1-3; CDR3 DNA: TGTGCCAGCAGTTACTCGTGGACCTCAGGAAACACCATATATTTT; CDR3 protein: CASSYSWTSGNTIYF
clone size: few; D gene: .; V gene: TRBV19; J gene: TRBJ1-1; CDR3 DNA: TGTGCCAGCTCAACGCGGGGGGACACTGAAGCTTTCTTT; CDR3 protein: CASSTRGDTEAFF
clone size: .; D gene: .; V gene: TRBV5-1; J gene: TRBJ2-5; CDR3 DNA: TGCGCCAGCAGCTTGGGCCAGCCCAGGGAGACCCAGTACTTC; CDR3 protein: CASSLGQPRETQYF
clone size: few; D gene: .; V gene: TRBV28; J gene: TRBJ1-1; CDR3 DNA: TGTGCCAGCAGTTACTTACGGCTTTCAAGGTCTGAAGCTTTCTTT; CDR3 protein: CASSYLRLSRSEAFF
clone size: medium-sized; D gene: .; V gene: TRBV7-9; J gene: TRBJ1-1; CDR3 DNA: TGTGCCAGCAGCCTCTTTTGGACCAGGGACACTGAAGCTTTCTTT; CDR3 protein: CASSLFWTRDTEAFF
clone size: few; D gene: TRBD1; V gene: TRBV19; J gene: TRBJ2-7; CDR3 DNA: TGTGCCAGTAGTGAAGGGACAGGGGTCGAGCAGTACTTC; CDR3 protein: CASSEGTGVEQYF
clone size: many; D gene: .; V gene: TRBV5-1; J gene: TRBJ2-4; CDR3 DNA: TGCGCCAGCACCAAGGACAGCTTAGCCAAAAACATTCAGTACTTC; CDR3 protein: CASTKDSLAKNIQYF